One and the same sample provided the 27 T cell receptor beta chains below, sequenced in a study of T-cell memory formation after mild COVID-19. Using its own MiXCR run on the 5' RACE reads, TCRdb lists one record per CDR3 protein. The data show under 450,000 distinct CDR3 sequences, under 15% seen once. Specimen: PBMCs or a T cell subset sorted from them (not recorded which). The receptors stem from a man aged 18 to 30 who had mild COVID-19 (a few samples of this study predate the infection). Cell type and time point are not known.

This chain links TRBV7-2 with TRBJ2-1, with TRBD2 matching 9 bases. This CDR3 region has 13 residues. Trimming cost V 8 bases and J 6 bases; bases outside gene matches: 5. Germline V gene sequence: CDR1 SGHTA, CDR2 FQGNSA. CDR3 in DNA: TGTGCCAGCGTACTAGCGGGTCTCAATGAGCAGTTCTTC. Protein sequence: CASVLAGLNEQFF.

The sample holds one count of this clonotype. This chain links TRBV19 with TRBJ2-1; 12 bases agree with TRBD2. V shed 8 bases, J shed 5 bases, and the junction held 7 bases outside the gene matches. The CDR3 covers 15 residues. Germline CDR1 reads LNHDA; CDR2 reads SQIVND (reference sequence). CDR3 nucleotide sequence: TGTGCCAGTGGTGCCCGGACTAGCGGGAACAATGAGCAGTTCTTC. Amino acids: CASGARTSGNNEQFF.

The chain employs TRBV12-3 or TRBV12-4 and TRBJ2-3, with 8 positions matching TRBD2. With V trimmed by 7 bases and J by 2 bases, 8 bases remained unmatched. This CDR3 is 15 amino acids long. CDR3 in amino acids: CASKPAGEITDTQYF. In DNA form, the CDR3 reads TGTGCCAGCAAGCCAGCGGGGGAGATCACAGATACGCAGTATTTT.

This clonotype was counted ten times or more. The chain is built from TRBV7-6 and TRBJ1-1, with a tentative D call TRBD1 (5 bases). CDR3 size: 16 residues. Germline V gene lookup returns CDR1 SGHVS and CDR2 FNYEAQ. The germline V and J ends were trimmed by 1 base and 0 bases, with 12 bases remaining between them. CDR3 DNA: TGTGCCAGCAGCTTAGAGGGGCTCGGAATGAACACTGAAGCTTTCTTT. Amino acids: CASSLEGLGMNTEAFF. Based on the CDR3 plus reference TRBV7-6 and TRBJ1-1, the full variable domain is GAGVSQSPRYKVTKRGQDVALRCDPISGHVSLYWYRQALGQGPEFLTYFNYEAQQDKSGLPNDRFSAERPEGSISTLTIQRTEQRDSAMYRCASSLEGLGMNTEAFFGQGTRLTVV.

This clonotype was seen just once. The chain uses TRBV9 and TRBJ1-2; tentative D call: TRBD1 (6 bases). The V end lost 0 bases, the J end lost 2 bases, and 8 bases lay between the germline ends. This CDR3 region has 14 residues. Germline V gene sequence: CDR1 SGDLS, CDR2 YYNGEE. CDR3 sequence (DNA): TGTGCCAGCAGCGTAGAAACAGGGAACTATGGCTACACCTTC. Translating gives CASSVETGNYGYTF. Filled out from reference TRBV9 and TRBJ1-2, the complete variable domain reads DSGVTQTPKHLITATGQRVTLRCSPRSGDLSVYWYQQSLDQGLQFLIQYYNGEERAKGNILERFSAQQFPDLHSELNLSSLELGDSALYFCASSVETGNYGYTFGSGTRLTVV.

This clonotype has more than one count but fewer than ten. The rearrangement links TRBV4-3 to TRBJ2-7; 8 nucleotides match TRBD1. V dropped 4 bases and J dropped 2; count of bases not matched to a gene: 7. Germline V gives CDR1 LGHNA, CDR2 YSLEER. The CDR3 has 15 residues. The chain's CDR3 is CASSRRTGPTYEQYV. The CDR3 DNA reads as TGCGCCAGCAGCCGCAGGACAGGGCCCACCTACGAGCAGTACGTC.

This clonotype was found many times. This chain uses TRBV27 with TRBJ1-5; possibly TRBD1 for D (5 bases). The germline CDR1 and CDR2 sequences are MNHEY and SMNVEV (reference sequence). There are 15 residues in the CDR3. V was trimmed by 3 bases and J by 0 bases, leaving 9 bases between them. DNA of the CDR3: TGTGCCAGCAGTTTGCAGGGAAGTAGCAATCAGCCCCAGCATTTT. Its protein is CASSLQGSSNQPQHF.

J is TRBJ1-1 and V is TRBV29-1; 9 bases are shared with TRBD1. This CDR3 has 13 residues. Germline V lookup: CDR1 SQVTM, CDR2 ANQGSEA. V gave up 8 bases and J gave up 4 bases; unmatched junction bases: 8. CDR3 amino acids: CSITGGLGTEAFF. The CDR3 DNA sequence: TGCAGCATTACAGGGGGCTTGGGCACTGAAGCTTTCTTT. Together with reference TRBV29-1 and TRBJ1-1, the CDR3 gives the full variable domain: SAVISQKPSRDICQRGTSLTIQCQVDSQVTMMFWYRQQPGQSLTLIATANQGSEATYESGFVIDKFPISRPNLTFSTLTVSNMSPEDSSIYLCSITGGLGTEAFFGQGTRLTVV.

This clonotype showed up just a few times. The chain is built from TRBV6-5 and TRBJ2-7; 13 bases are a match to TRBD2. The CDR3 sequence is 17 residues long. V dropped 6 bases and J dropped 0; count of bases not matched to a gene: 8. Germline V lookup: CDR1 MNHEY, CDR2 SVGAGI. CDR3 nucleotides: TGTGCCAGCAGCCCCGGGACTAGCGGGATGAGCTCCTACGAGCAGTACTTC. This encodes CASSPGTSGMSSYEQYF.

This clonotype was counted a few times. The V call is TRBV5-1, the J call TRBJ1-2, with no clear D. V was clipped by 2 bases and J by 7 bases, with 15 bases between them. The CDR3 runs 14 residues. The germline V gene has CDR1 SGHRS and CDR2 YFSETQ. This chain's CDR3 is CASSFGVNTGGYTF. DNA of the CDR3: TGCGCCAGCAGCTTTGGAGTAAACACGGGTGGCTACACCTTC. The full variable domain, with the rest looked up from reference TRBV5-1 and TRBJ1-2, is KAGVTQTPRYLIKTRGQQVTLSCSPISGHRSVSWYQQTPGQGLQFLFEYFSETQRNKGNFPGRFSGRQFSNSRSEMNVSTLELGDSALYLCASSFGVNTGGYTFGSGTRLTVV.

Only a few counts were recorded for this clonotype. The rearrangement links TRBV7-2 to TRBJ1-2; D gene ambiguous. The CDR3 sequence is 13 residues long. Germline assignment: CDR1 SGHTA and CDR2 FQGNSA. V gave up 5 bases and J gave up 8 bases, with 15 bases separating them. CDR3 DNA: TGTGCCAGCAGCCCCCGAGGGCAGCTCGGCTACACCTTC. Its translation: CASSPRGQLGYTF.

The rearrangement uses TRBV9 and TRBJ2-7; D ambiguous. Trimming removed 3 bases at V and 4 bases at J, with 11 bases between. CDR1 and CDR2 (germline): SGDLS, YYNGEE. The CDR3 is 13 residues long. The CDR3 loop reads CASSEAPSYEQYF. The DNA for the CDR3 is TGTGCCAGCAGCGAGGCCCCAAGTTACGAGCAGTACTTC. Drawing the rest from reference TRBV9 and TRBJ2-7, the complete variable domain is DSGVTQTPKHLITATGQRVTLRCSPRSGDLSVYWYQQSLDQGLQFLIQYYNGEERAKGNILERFSAQQFPDLHSELNLSSLELGDSALYFCASSEAPSYEQYFGPGTRLTVT.

The chain is built from TRBV5-4 and TRBJ2-2, with a possible D match to TRBD1 (7 bases). CDR3 length: 16 amino acids. Trimming stripped 3 bases from V and 4 bases from J, with 16 bases between. CDR1 SGHNT and CDR2 YYREEE come from the germline V gene (reference sequence). The CDR3 DNA is TGTGCCAGCAGCTGGGGAGGACAGGCGGGCACCGGGGAGCTGTTTTTT. As protein: CASSWGGQAGTGELFF. Supplemented by reference TRBV5-4 and TRBJ2-2, the full variable domain reads ETGVTQSPTHLIKTRGQQVTLRCSSQSGHNTVSWYQQALGQGPQFIFQYYREEENGRGNFPPRFSGLQFPNYSSELNVNALELDDSALYLCASSWGGQAGTGELFFGEGSRLTVL.

The rearrangement links TRBV5-1 to TRBJ2-3; 12 positions agree with TRBD2. The V and J ends lost 0 bases and 2 bases, in that order; junction bases with no gene match: 4. There are 17 residues in the CDR3. Germline assignment: CDR1 SGHRS and CDR2 YFSETQ. CDR3 nucleotides: TGCGCCAGCAGCTTGGGAACTAGCGGGGGGATCACAGATACGCAGTATTTT. Translating it yields CASSLGTSGGITDTQYF.

V is TRBV7-2 and J is TRBJ2-5, with 10 positions matching TRBD2. CDR1 and CDR2 (germline): SGHTA, FQGNSA. The ends lost 5 bases at V and 3 bases at J; junction bases unmatched: 3. CDR3 length: 14 residues. CDR3 bases: TGTGCCAGCAGCCCGGGACTAGCGAAAGAGACCCAGTACTTC. Its protein product is CASSPGLAKETQYF.

This clonotype was seen many times. This chain links TRBV7-2 with TRBJ1-4; D is ambiguous. V lost 4 bases and J lost 7, with 19 bases in between. This CDR3 has 16 residues. CDR1 and CDR2 from the germline V gene are SGHTA and FQGNSA. CDR3 region: CASSSFPNSRIEKLFF. The DNA for the CDR3 is TGTGCCAGCAGCTCCTTCCCTAATTCGAGAATTGAAAAACTGTTTTTT.

The gene calls are TRBV5-6 and TRBJ1-5; maybe TRBD1 (6 bases). Trimming removed 0 bases at V and 6 bases at J, with 10 bases between. Germline-derived CDR1 and CDR2 are SGHDT and YYEEEE. This CDR3 comprises 14 residues. CDR3 protein: CASSLGGAGQPQHF. The CDR3 region has the DNA TGTGCCAGCAGCTTGGGGGGGGCTGGTCAGCCCCAGCATTTT.

This clonotype was observed many times. The chain carries TRBV7-2 and TRBJ2-1, with 11 bases matching TRBD1. Germline trimming cut 5 bases from V and 15 bases from J; bases unmatched to any gene: 12. The CDR3 totals 14 residues. Germline assignment: CDR1 SGHTA and CDR2 FQGNSA. CDR3 coding DNA: TGTGCCAGCAGCGCCCGGACAGGGGGCCGGGAGGTGTTCTTC. It specifies CASSARTGGREVFF.

This clonotype came up a few times. The chain carries TRBV9 and TRBJ2-3; 9 bases line up with TRBD1. Germline assignment: CDR1 SGDLS and CDR2 YYNGEE. There are 15 residues in the CDR3. V shed 3 bases, J shed 5 bases, and the junction held 7 bases outside the gene matches. This CDR3 reads CASSEGQGREDTQYF. The CDR3 DNA reads TGTGCCAGCAGCGAGGGACAGGGCCGGGAAGATACGCAGTATTTT.

This clonotype was seen repeatedly, ten times or more. The chain recombines TRBV10-3 with TRBJ1-2; TRBD1 might be the D (5 bases). V was pared by 3 bases and J by 4 bases, with 15 bases between. Germline V gene data show CDR1 as ENHRY and CDR2 as SYGVKD. The length of the CDR3 is 15 residues. The CDR3 reads CAISDEGQGLYGYTF. CDR3 DNA sequence: TGTGCCATCAGTGATGAGGGGCAGGGCCTCTATGGCTACACCTTC.

This clonotype was observed a few times. The V call is TRBV5-1, the J call TRBJ2-5; TRBD2 matches at 7 bases. The germline V gene has CDR1 SGHRS and CDR2 YFSETQ. V trimming: 2 bases; J trimming: 5 bases; junction bases outside the gene matches: 6. This CDR3 is 14 amino acids long. CDR3 loop: CASSFASGGETQYF. The CDR3 bases are TGCGCCAGCAGCTTTGCTAGCGGTGGGGAGACCCAGTACTTC. Drawing the rest from reference TRBV5-1 and TRBJ2-5, the complete variable domain is KAGVTQTPRYLIKTRGQQVTLSCSPISGHRSVSWYQQTPGQGLQFLFEYFSETQRNKGNFPGRFSGRQFSNSRSEMNVSTLELGDSALYLCASSFASGGETQYFGPGTRLLVL.

Concerning this clonotype: A much more abundant neighbour one base away suggests this may be a read error. This chain joins TRBV7-2 and TRBJ1-5; D is ambiguous. Germline CDR1 is SGHTA and CDR2 is FQGNSA. CDR3 length equals 13 residues. V was trimmed by 5 bases and J by 5 bases, leaving 10 bases between them. CDR3: CASSPGSYQPQHF. The DNA of the CDR3 is TGTGCCAGCAGCCCCGGCAGCTATCAGCCCCAGCATTTT.

This clonotype came up a few times. The CDR3 coding sequence is TGTGCCAGCAGTTACTCACCCGGCGTAGGGAGGCGTTTGTACTTC. As protein: CASSYSPGVGRRLYF. This chain uses TRBV6-2 or TRBV6-3 with TRBJ2-4, with a possible D match to TRBD2 (6 bases). This CDR3 has 15 amino acids. V dropped 0 bases and J dropped 15 bases, with 21 bases sitting between them. Germline V CDR1 and CDR2: MNHEY, SVGEGT.

The sample holds a few counts of this clonotype. The CDR3 loop is CASSSDVRANYGYTF. CDR3 nucleotides: TGTGCCAGCAGCTCAGACGTCAGGGCTAACTATGGCTACACCTTC. The rearrangement links TRBV7-9 to TRBJ1-2; perhaps TRBD1 as D (5 bases). The germline CDR1 and CDR2 sequences are SEHNR and FQNEAQ (reference sequence). The CDR3 contains 15 residues. The V and J ends lost 4 bases and 0 bases respectively, with 12 bases between them.

This clonotype was counted a few times. The DNA of the CDR3 is TGTGCCAGCAGCGCCGTACAGGGGGCGCGAGGCTACACCTTC. This sequence encodes CASSAVQGARGYTF. This sequence joins TRBV9 and TRBJ1-2, with 9 bases fitting TRBD1. Germline V gene data show CDR1 as SGDLS and CDR2 as YYNGEE. The CDR3 covers 14 residues. The V gene end was trimmed by 3 bases and the J gene end by 8 bases; junction bases not matched to a gene: 8. Using reference TRBV9 and TRBJ1-2 for the parts outside the CDR3, the full variable domain is DSGVTQTPKHLITATGQRVTLRCSPRSGDLSVYWYQQSLDQGLQFLIQYYNGEERAKGNILERFSAQQFPDLHSELNLSSLELGDSALYFCASSAVQGARGYTFGSGTRLTVV.

The CDR3 region has the DNA TGTGCCAGCAGCTTTTTTACAGGGGGCAGTGGCTACACCTTC. Protein sequence: CASSFFTGGSGYTF. The chain is built from TRBV7-9 and TRBJ1-2, with TRBD1 matching over 9 bases. The ends lost 3 bases at V and 7 bases at J; junction bases unmatched: 6. Germline lookup yields CDR1 SEHNR and CDR2 FQNEAQ (reference sequence). The CDR3 has 14 amino acids.

The chain recombines TRBV7-9 with TRBJ1-1; no clear D gene. V shed 2 bases and J shed 8 bases, with 9 bases lying between them. Germline loops: CDR1 SEHNR, CDR2 FQNEAQ (reference sequence). This CDR3 has 12 amino acids. CDR3 in DNA: TGTGCCAGCAGCTTAAGTACGTTGGAAGCTTTCTTT. It is translated as CASSLSTLEAFF.